This T cell receptor beta chain came from a study of CD8+ T cells in alopecia areata. RNA, once extracted, was reverse transcribed into cDNA for use as the sequencing template. Libraries were prepared by immunoSEQ multiplex PCR; TCRdb keeps only in-frame clonotypes and omits some of them. This table has hundreds of thousands of clones, under 70% appearing once. V was trimmed by 7 bases and J by 1 base, leaving 20 bases between them. This CDR3 is built from 16 residues. In germline, CDR1 is MNHNY, CDR2 SVGAGI (reference sequence). This clone appeared a few times. The chain combines TRBV6-6 with TRBJ2-7; no definite D call. The receptor's source is a human donor with alopecia areata. The sample was CD4+ T cells sorted from blood, taken at week 0. The CDR3 sequence: CASTLGPHPLSYEQYF. The DNA for the CDR3 is TGTGCCAGCACTCTCGGGCCACACCCGCTATCCTACGAGCAGTACTTC.